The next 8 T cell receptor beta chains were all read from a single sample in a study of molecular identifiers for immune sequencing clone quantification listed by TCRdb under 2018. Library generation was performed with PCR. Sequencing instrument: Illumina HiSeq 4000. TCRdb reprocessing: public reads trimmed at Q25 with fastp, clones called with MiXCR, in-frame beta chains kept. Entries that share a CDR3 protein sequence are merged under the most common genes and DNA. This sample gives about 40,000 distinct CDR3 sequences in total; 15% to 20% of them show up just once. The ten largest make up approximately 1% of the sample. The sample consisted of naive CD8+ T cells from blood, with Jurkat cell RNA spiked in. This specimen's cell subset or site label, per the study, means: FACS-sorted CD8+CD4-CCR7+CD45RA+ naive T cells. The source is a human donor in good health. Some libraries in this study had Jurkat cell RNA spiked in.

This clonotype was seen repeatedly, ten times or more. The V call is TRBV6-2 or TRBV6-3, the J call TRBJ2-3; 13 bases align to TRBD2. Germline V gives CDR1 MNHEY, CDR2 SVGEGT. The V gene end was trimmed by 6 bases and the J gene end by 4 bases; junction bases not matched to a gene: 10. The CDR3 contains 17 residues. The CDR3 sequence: CASRYTGTSGISDTQYF. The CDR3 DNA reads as TGTGCCAGCAGATATACCGGGACTAGCGGGATCTCAGATACGCAGTATTTT.

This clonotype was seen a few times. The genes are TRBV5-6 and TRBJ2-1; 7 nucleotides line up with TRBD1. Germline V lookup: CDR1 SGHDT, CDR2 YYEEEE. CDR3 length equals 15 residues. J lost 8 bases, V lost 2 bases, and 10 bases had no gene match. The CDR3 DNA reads TGTGCCAGCAGCTTTTTTTTAGGGGGCGAGGATGAGCAGTTCTTC. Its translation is CASSFFLGGEDEQFF. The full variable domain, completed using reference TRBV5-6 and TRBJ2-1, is DAGVTQSPTHLIKTRGQQVTLRCSPKSGHDTVSWYQQALGQGPQFIFQYYEEEERQRGNFPDRFSGHQFPNYSSELNVNALLLGDSALYLCASSFFLGGEDEQFFGPGTRLTVL.

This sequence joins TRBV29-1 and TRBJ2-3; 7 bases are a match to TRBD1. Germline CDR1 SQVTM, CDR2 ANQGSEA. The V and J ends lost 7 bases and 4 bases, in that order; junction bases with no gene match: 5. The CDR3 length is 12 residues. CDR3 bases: TGCAGCGCCATCACAGGGGCAGATACGCAGTATTTT. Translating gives CSAITGADTQYF.

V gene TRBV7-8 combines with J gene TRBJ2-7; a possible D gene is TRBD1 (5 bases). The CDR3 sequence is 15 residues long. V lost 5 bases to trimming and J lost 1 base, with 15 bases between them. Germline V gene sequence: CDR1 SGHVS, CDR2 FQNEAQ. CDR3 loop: CASSQSSGASYEQYF. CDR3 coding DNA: TGTGCCAGCAGCCAATCGAGTGGGGCGTCCTACGAGCAGTACTTC.

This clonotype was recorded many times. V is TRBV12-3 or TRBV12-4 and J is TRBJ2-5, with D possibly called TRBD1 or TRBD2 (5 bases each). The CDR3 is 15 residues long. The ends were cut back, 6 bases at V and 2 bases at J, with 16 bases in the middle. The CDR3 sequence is CASSLPGQNQETQYF. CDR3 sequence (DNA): TGTGCCAGCAGCCTCCCGGGGCAGAATCAAGAGACCCAGTACTTC.

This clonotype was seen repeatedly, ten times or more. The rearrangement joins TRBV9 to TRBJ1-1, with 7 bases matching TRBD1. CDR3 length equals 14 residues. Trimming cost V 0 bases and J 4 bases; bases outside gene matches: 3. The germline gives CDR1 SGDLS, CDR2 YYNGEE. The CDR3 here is CASSVVRQGTEAFF. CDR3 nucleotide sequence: TGTGCCAGCAGCGTAGTGAGACAGGGCACTGAAGCTTTCTTT.

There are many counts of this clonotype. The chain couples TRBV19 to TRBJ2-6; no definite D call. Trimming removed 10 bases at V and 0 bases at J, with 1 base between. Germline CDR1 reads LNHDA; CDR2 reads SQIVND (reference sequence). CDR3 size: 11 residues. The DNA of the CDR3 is TGTGCCACCTCTGGGGCCAACGTCCTGACTTTC. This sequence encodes CATSGANVLTF.

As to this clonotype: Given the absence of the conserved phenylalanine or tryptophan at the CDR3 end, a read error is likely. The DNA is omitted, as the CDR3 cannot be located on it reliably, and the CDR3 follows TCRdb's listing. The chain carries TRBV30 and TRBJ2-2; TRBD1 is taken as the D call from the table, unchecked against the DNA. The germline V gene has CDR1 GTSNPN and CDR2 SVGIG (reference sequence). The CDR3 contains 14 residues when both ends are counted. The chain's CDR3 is CAWSWDGNTGELFY.